The clone carrying this T cell receptor (beta chain) was detected many times. The antigen remains unidentified. This sample is drawn from a study of CD8+CD57+ T cells in acquired aplastic anemia. The overall study: Across the sorted CD4+ and CD8+ cells, DNA amounts averaged 3.2 ug. Notes on the study in general: Found in both controls and patients were twenty-nine CD8+ CDR3 sequences. The study found no significant CD8+ Simpson's diversity difference between patients and controls.

The germline CDR1 and CDR2 sequences are SEHNR and FQNEAQ (reference sequence). The length of the CDR3 is 14 residues. The V and J ends lost 2 bases and 1 base respectively, with 8 bases between them. The study profiled TCR beta VDJ and CDR3 using genomic DNA as template. MiXCR, run by TCRdb on the reads, gives a single entry per CDR3 protein. The profile covers 100,000 to 150,000 distinct CDR3 sequences, with around two fifths appearing a single time and 8% to 8.5% taken by the ten largest. This chain connects TRBV7-9 to TRBJ2-5; tentative D call: TRBD2 (5 bases). The source is a human donor in good health, serving as a control. What was sequenced was sorted CD4+, CD8+, or CD8+CD57+ T cells (not recorded which) from PBMCs. The chain's CDR3 is CASSLRGFQETQYF. The CDR3 nucleotides are TGTGCCAGCAGCTTAAGAGGGTTCCAAGAGACCCAGTACTTC.